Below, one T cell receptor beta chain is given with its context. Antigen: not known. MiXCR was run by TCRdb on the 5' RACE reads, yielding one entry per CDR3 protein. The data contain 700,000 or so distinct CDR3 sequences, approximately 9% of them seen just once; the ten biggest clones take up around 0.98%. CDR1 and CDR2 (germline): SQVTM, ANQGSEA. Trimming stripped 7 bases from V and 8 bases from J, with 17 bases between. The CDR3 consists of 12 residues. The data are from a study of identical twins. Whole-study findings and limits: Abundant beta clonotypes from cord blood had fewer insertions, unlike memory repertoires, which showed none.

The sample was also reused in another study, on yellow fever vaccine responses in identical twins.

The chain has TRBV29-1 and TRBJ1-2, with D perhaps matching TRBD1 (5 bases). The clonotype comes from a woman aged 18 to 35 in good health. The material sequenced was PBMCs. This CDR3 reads CSAPRRGYGYTF. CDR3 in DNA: TGCAGCGCACCAAGAAGGGGATACGGCTACACCTTC. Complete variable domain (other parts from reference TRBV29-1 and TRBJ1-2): SAVISQKPSRDICQRGTSLTIQCQVDSQVTMMFWYRQQPGQSLTLIATANQGSEATYESGFVIDKFPISRPNLTFSTLTVSNMSPEDSSIYLCSAPRRGYGYTFGSGTRLTVV.